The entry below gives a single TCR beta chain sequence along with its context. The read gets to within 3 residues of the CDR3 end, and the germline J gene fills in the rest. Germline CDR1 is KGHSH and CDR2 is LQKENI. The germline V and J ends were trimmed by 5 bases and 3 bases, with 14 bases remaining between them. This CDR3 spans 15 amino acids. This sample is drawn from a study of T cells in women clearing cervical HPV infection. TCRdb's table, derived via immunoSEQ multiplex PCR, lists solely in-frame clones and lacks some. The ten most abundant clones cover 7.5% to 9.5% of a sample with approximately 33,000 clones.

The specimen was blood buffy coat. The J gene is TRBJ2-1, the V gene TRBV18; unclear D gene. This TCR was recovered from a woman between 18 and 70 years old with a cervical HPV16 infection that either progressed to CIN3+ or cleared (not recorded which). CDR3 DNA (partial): TGTGCCAGCTCATCCTCTACGCCAAGCTACAATGAG. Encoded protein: CASSSSTPSYNE. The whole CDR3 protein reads CASSSSTPSYNEQFF.